The following is a T cell receptor (beta chain) sequence with its context. What it binds is unknown. Compared with germline, one end of the junction differs, possibly owing to a read error. This sample was included in a study of metastatic and nonmetastatic thyroid tumors. Study overall: Malignant thyroid and benign thyroid patients provided blood and tumor or nodule tissue whose repertoires were compared. Study-wide results and limits: TCR beta diversity was reportedly significantly higher in malignant thyroid tumors than benign nodules, in blood and tumor.

Before thyroid surgery, none of the patients had received any treatment. Methods used by the authors: To classify distant metastasis in papillary thyroid cancer, a model was built from CDR3 differences across clinicopathological groups. TCRdb re-clonotyped the PCR reads through MiXCR. TCRdb's processing, not the study's, gives the V and J calls here. Among a few thousand clones, 30% were seen once, and the ten largest hold roughly a fifth. CDR3 length: 12 residues. Germline V CDR1 and CDR2: MDHEN, SYDVKM. This chain uses TRBV28 with TRBJ2-7, with D hard to call. The sequenced sample was adjacent normal tissue. This TCR came from a female donor with papillary thyroid cancer or a benign thyroid nodule (not recorded which). Some clones in this sample may be carry-over from other donors' samples. This CDR3 is CAISFSTSEQYF. CDR3 DNA sequence: TGTGCCATCAGTTTTAGTACCTCCGAGCAGTACTTC.